Reported below is one TCR beta chain. This specimen comes from a study of blood T cell repertoires in COVID-19. Study at large: From T cells, B-cell-depleted T cells, or PBMCs came the material, which was cDNA or gDNA.

Trimming left V 3 bases short and J 7 bases short, with 12 bases between. The CDR3 is 13 residues long. Per the study methods: The authors estimated nucleated cell counts from reference gene primer amplification. Assay: immunoSEQ multiplex PCR; the TCRdb copy retains only in-frame clones and omits some. That table is the source of V, J and clone size, and D and trimming were worked out from the DNA. The sample has some 70,000 clones, approximately 79% seen once. Input material: peripheral blood. The sequence came from a man aged 60 to 69 with acute or convalescent COVID-19. V is TRBV12-3 or TRBV12-4 and J is TRBJ1-1; no definite D call. The CDR3 region has the DNA TGTGCCAGCAGTTTGGAGGGTCGGGGTGAAGCTTTCTTT. This sequence encodes CASSLEGRGEAFF.